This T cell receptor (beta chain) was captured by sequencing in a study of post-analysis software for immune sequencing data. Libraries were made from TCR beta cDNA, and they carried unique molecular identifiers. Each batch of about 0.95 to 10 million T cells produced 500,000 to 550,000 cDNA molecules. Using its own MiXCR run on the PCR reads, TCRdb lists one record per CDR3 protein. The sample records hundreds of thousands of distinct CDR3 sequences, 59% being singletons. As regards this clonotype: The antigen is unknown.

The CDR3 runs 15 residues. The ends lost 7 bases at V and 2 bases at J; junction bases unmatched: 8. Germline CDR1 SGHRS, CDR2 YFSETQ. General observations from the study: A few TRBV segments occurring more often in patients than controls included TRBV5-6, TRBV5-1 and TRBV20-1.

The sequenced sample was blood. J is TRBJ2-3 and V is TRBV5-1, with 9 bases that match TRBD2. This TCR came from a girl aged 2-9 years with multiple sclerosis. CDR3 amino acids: CASATTSGYTDTQYF. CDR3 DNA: TGCGCCAGCGCCACGACTAGCGGTTACACAGATACGCAGTATTTT.